This T cell receptor beta chain appears in the sequencing data of a study of Ad26.COV2.S vaccination and SARS-CoV-2 variants. For the study at large: The donor participated in the COV1001 trial, in its Ad26.COV2.S arm. Ad26.COV2.S, an intramuscular injection, was given once or twice 56 days apart.

The germline V gene has CDR1 SQVTM and CDR2 ANQGSEA. V was pared by 4 bases and J by 8 bases, with 5 bases of the junction left unmatched. The CDR3 spans 12 residues. Repertoires were generated with immunoSEQ multiplex PCR, while TCRdb's copy carries only in-frame clones and drops some. This sample yields more than 300,000 clones, of which around 81% are seen a single time; approximately 2.1% belongs to the top ten. The sample's treatment: around 19 received Ad26.COV2.S at low or high dose, single or two shots; about 5 received placebo; per-sample allocation not given. Specimen acquisition occurred on day 63 following the initial vaccine or placebo injection. An Ad26 vector was used to express Wuhan-strain SARS-CoV-2 spike as the vaccine.

The source was peripheral blood, collected in a trial of Ad26.COV2.S vaccine versus placebo. The TCR sequence derives from a person aged 18-60 years who received the Ad26.COV2.S COVID-19 vaccine or a placebo. The rearrangement links TRBV29-1 to TRBJ1-2; 9 bases agree with TRBD1. CDR3 amino acids: CSVGDRARGYTF. In DNA form, the CDR3 reads TGCAGCGTTGGGGACAGGGCGAGGGGCTACACCTTC.